The 26 T cell receptor beta chains given below trace back to one sample, sequenced in a study of monozygotic twins with inflammatory bowel disease. TCRdb reprocessed the 5' RACE reads, keeping one entry per CDR3 protein, no DNA. The repertoire shows under 200,000 distinct CDR3 sequences; the top ten hold roughly 2.3%. The sample was blood. The receptors originated from a human donor with ulcerative colitis or Crohn's disease, or a healthy co-twin of an affected twin (not recorded which).

This chain uses TRBV12-3 or TRBV12-4 with TRBJ2-5; checking the TCRdb D call of TRBD1 is not possible without DNA. The CDR3 length is 14 residues. The CDR3 is CASSKGQGEETQYF.

This chain uses TRBV20-1 with TRBJ2-7. Germline CDR1 DFQATT, CDR2 SNEGSKA (reference sequence). The CDR3 is 11 residues long. The CDR3 loop reads CSARILYEQYF.

CDR3 loop: CASTYGRAEETQYF. The rearrangement uses TRBV12-3 or TRBV12-4 and TRBJ2-5; TCRdb outputs TRBD2, but without DNA this stays unchecked. CDR3 length: 14 residues.

The chain couples TRBV20-1 to TRBJ2-7; there is no DNA to check the TCRdb D call of TRBD2. The germline CDR1 and CDR2 sequences are DFQATT and SNEGSKA (reference sequence). This CDR3 region has 13 residues. The CDR3 sequence: CSARLAGTYEQYF.

This chain uses TRBV3-1 with TRBJ2-6; without DNA, the TCRdb call of TRBD2 cannot be checked. From germline, CDR1 is LGHDT and CDR2 YNNKEL (reference sequence). The CDR3 is 17 residues long. The CDR3 is CASSELAGGLPANVLTF.

The CDR3 here is CAISPTSGGADTQYF. The chain links TRBV10-3 to TRBJ2-3; TCRdb picks TRBD2, but there is no DNA to check that call. The CDR3 length is 15 residues. CDR1 ENHRY and CDR2 SYGVKD come from the germline V gene.

The chain combines TRBV10-3 with TRBJ2-5; there is no DNA to check the TCRdb D call of TRBD2. This CDR3 is 14 amino acids long. CDR1 ENHRY and CDR2 SYGVKD come from the germline V gene. The CDR3 here is CAISEGLGGETQYF.

This chain links TRBV6-2 or TRBV6-3 with TRBJ1-1. The CDR3 has 13 residues. CDR1 is MNHEY, CDR2 SVGEGT, per germline. CDR3: CASTRGGETEAFF.

The genes are TRBV10-3 and TRBJ2-3. This CDR3 comprises 11 residues. CDR1 ENHRY and CDR2 SYGVKD come from the germline V gene. CDR3 sequence: CAISESDPQYF.

The rearrangement links TRBV10-3 to TRBJ2-1. CDR1 is ENHRY, CDR2 SYGVKD, per germline. This CDR3 region has 14 residues. The CDR3 loop reads CAISEPEIYNEQFF.

The V call is TRBV3-1, the J call TRBJ2-3. This CDR3 has 14 residues. CDR1 is LGHDT and CDR2 is YNNKEL in the germline V gene (reference sequence). CDR3 residues: CASSQDQASNTQYF.

The chain has TRBV3-1 and TRBJ2-2; TCRdb designates TRBD1, a call that cannot be tested without DNA. The CDR3 is 15 residues long. Germline CDR1 and CDR2: LGHDT and YNNKEL (reference sequence). Here the CDR3 reads CASSEPGTSTGELFF.

The chain is built from TRBV7-2 and TRBJ1-1; TCRdb's D gene call, TRBD1, goes unchecked for lack of DNA. There are 14 residues in the CDR3. Germline assignment: CDR1 SGHTA and CDR2 FQGNSA. This chain's CDR3 is CASSLQAQGREAFF.

The CDR3: CSVTGTGGMETQYF. V is TRBV29-1 and J is TRBJ2-5; the TCRdb D gene call, TRBD1, has no DNA to confirm it. The CDR3 totals 14 residues. Germline V CDR1 and CDR2: SQVTM, ANQGSEA.

V and J are TRBV5-5 and TRBJ2-3. The length of the CDR3 is 14 residues. The V gene's germline CDR1 is SGHKS and CDR2 YYEKEE (reference sequence). CDR3 sequence: CASSLETVRDTQYF.

The rearrangement links TRBV5-1 to TRBJ1-5; the TRBD1 assignment by TCRdb is unverifiable without DNA. Germline V lookup: CDR1 SGHRS, CDR2 YFSETQ. This CDR3 comprises 13 residues. CDR3 region: CASSSSGQQPQHF.

The genes are TRBV5-6 and TRBJ1-2; TCRdb calls TRBD1, which cannot be checked without DNA. There are 13 residues in the CDR3. Looked up from germline, CDR1 is SGHDT and CDR2 is YYEEEE. This CDR3 is CASSLSRGYGYTF.

The chain links TRBV4-1 to TRBJ2-5; absent DNA, TCRdb's TRBD1 call cannot be checked. This CDR3 spans 13 amino acids. CDR1 and CDR2 (germline): MGHRA, YSYEKL. The CDR3 is CASSHGAQETQYF.

V and J are TRBV11-3 and TRBJ2-7; with no DNA, the TCRdb D assignment of TRBD1 cannot be verified. The V gene's germline CDR1 is SGHNT and CDR2 YENEEA. The CDR3 totals 14 residues. The CDR3 region is CASNPTGASMEQYF.

This sequence joins TRBV7-2 and TRBJ2-3. CDR1 is SGHTA and CDR2 is FQGNSA in the germline V gene. The CDR3 totals 15 residues. The CDR3 region is CASSLAGQLTDTQYF.

The chain recombines TRBV5-1 with TRBJ1-2; TCRdb selects TRBD1, and the lack of DNA leaves this call unchecked. The germline V gene encodes CDR1 SGHRS and CDR2 YFSETQ. This CDR3 is built from 13 residues. The CDR3 sequence is CASSVGTGIGYTF. Complete variable domain (other parts from reference TRBV5-1 and TRBJ1-2): KAGVTQTPRYLIKTRGQQVTLSCSPISGHRSVSWYQQTPGQGLQFLFEYFSETQRNKGNFPGRFSGRQFSNSRSEMNVSTLELGDSALYLCASSVGTGIGYTFGSGTRLTVV.

The gene calls are TRBV9 and TRBJ1-2; TCRdb's D call, TRBD1, is unchecked because there is no DNA. Germline V gene data show CDR1 as SGDLS and CDR2 as YYNGEE. The CDR3 runs to 14 residues. CDR3 loop: CASSTRQGTYGYTF.

The rearrangement uses TRBV5-6 and TRBJ2-5. The CDR3 has 13 amino acids. Germline CDR1 reads SGHDT; CDR2 reads YYEEEE. This CDR3 reads CASSNGVQETQYF.

The CDR3: CASNEGGANVLTF. The rearrangement links TRBV5-1 to TRBJ2-6; TCRdb picks TRBD1, but there is no DNA to check that call. Germline V gives CDR1 SGHRS, CDR2 YFSETQ. CDR3 length: 13 amino acids.

The chain combines TRBV3-1 with TRBJ2-1. Per the germline V gene, CDR1 is LGHDT and CDR2 is YNNKEL (reference sequence). The CDR3 covers 17 residues. The CDR3 loop reads CASSQLFEGSSYNEQFF.

The CDR3 region is CASSQEIWQRAFF. V and J are TRBV4-2 and TRBJ1-1. From germline, CDR1 is LGHNA and CDR2 YNFKEQ. The CDR3 sequence is 13 residues long.